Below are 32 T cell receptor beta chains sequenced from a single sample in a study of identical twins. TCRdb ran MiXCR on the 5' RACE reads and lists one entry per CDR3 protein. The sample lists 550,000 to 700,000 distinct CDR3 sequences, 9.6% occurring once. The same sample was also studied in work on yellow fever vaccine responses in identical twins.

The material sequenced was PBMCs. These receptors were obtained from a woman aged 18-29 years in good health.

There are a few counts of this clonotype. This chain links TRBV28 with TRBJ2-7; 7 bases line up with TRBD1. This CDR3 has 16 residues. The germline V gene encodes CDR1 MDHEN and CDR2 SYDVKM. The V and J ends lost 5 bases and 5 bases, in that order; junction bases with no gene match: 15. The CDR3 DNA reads TGTGCCAGCAGTCCAAGACTACGGGACAGTTTCAACGAGCAGTACTTC. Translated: CASSPRLRDSFNEQYF. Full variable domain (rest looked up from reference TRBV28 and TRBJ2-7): DVKVTQSSRYLVKRTGEKVFLECVQDMDHENMFWYRQDPGLGLRLIYFSYDVKMKEKGDIPEGYSVSREKKERFSLILESASTNQTSMYLCASSPRLRDSFNEQYFGPGTRLTVT.

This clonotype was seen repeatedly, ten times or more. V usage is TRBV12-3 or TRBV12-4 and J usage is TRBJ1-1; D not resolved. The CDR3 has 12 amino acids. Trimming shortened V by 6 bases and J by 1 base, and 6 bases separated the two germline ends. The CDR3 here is CASSPGNTEAFF. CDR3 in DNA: TGTGCCAGCAGCCCGGGGAACACTGAAGCTTTCTTT.

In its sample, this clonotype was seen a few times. The CDR3, as DNA: TGTGCCAGCAGCTTGACAGGCCTCCGGGATGAAGCTTTCTTT. This codes for CASSLTGLRDEAFF. The V call is TRBV5-5, the J call TRBJ1-1; weak D call: TRBD1 (5 bases). The length of the CDR3 is 14 residues. V lost 1 base and J lost 7, with 14 bases in between. In germline, CDR1 is SGHKS, CDR2 YYEKEE (reference sequence).

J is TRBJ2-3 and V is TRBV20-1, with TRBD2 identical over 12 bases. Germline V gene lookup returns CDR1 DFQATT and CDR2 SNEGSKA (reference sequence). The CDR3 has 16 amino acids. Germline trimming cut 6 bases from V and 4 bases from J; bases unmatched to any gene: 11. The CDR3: CSATPRLAGVSDTQYF. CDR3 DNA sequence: TGCAGTGCAACCCCGCGACTAGCGGGAGTCTCAGATACGCAGTATTTT.

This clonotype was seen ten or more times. CDR3 coding DNA: TGCGCCAGCAGCAACGGGGTCTACGAGCAGTACTTC. Protein product: CASSNGVYEQYF. The J gene is TRBJ2-7, the V gene TRBV5-1, with a possible D match to TRBD2 (5 bases). The CDR3 contains 12 residues. V shed 4 bases and J shed 3 bases, with 8 bases lying between them. Germline values: CDR1 SGHRS, CDR2 YFSETQ. Variable domain in full (rest from reference TRBV5-1 and TRBJ2-7): KAGVTQTPRYLIKTRGQQVTLSCSPISGHRSVSWYQQTPGQGLQFLFEYFSETQRNKGNFPGRFSGRQFSNSRSEMNVSTLELGDSALYLCASSNGVYEQYFGPGTRLTVT.

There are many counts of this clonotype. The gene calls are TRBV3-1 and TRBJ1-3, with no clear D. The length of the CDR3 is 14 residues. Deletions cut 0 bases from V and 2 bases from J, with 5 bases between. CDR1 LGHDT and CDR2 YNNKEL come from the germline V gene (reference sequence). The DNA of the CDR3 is TGTGCCAGCAGCCAAGAGTGGCCTGGAAACACCATATATTTT. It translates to CASSQEWPGNTIYF.

The CDR3 reads CASSFYTGSYNEQFF. In DNA form, the CDR3 reads TGTGCCAGCAGTTTTTATACGGGATCCTACAATGAGCAGTTCTTC. The rearrangement links TRBV28 to TRBJ2-1, with a tentative D call TRBD2 (5 bases). V lost 3 bases to trimming and J lost 1 base, with 10 bases between them. Germline V gene lookup returns CDR1 MDHEN and CDR2 SYDVKM. This CDR3 comprises 15 residues. Full variable domain (remainder filled in from reference TRBV28 and TRBJ2-1): DVKVTQSSRYLVKRTGEKVFLECVQDMDHENMFWYRQDPGLGLRLIYFSYDVKMKEKGDIPEGYSVSREKKERFSLILESASTNQTSMYLCASSFYTGSYNEQFFGPGTRLTVL.

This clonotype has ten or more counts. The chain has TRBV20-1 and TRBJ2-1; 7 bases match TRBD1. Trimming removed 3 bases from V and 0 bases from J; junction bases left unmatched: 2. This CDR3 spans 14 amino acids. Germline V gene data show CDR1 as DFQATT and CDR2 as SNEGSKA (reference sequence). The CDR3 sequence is CSARTGSSYNEQFF. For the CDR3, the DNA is TGCAGTGCTAGGACAGGGAGCTCCTACAATGAGCAGTTCTTC.

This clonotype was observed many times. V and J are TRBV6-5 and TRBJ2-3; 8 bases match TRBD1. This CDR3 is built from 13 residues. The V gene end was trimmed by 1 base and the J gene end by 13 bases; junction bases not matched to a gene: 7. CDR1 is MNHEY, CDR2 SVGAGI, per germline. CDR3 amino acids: CASSYLKTGEKYF. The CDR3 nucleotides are TGTGCCAGCAGTTACTTAAAGACAGGGGAGAAGTATTTT.

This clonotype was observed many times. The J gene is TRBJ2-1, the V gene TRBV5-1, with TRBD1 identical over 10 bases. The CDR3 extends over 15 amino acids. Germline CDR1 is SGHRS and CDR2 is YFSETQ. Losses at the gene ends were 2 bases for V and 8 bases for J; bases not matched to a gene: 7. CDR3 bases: TGCGCCAGCAGCTTCGGGACAGGGGTATGGGATGAGCAGTTCTTC. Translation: CASSFGTGVWDEQFF. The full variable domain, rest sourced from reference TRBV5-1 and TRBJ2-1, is KAGVTQTPRYLIKTRGQQVTLSCSPISGHRSVSWYQQTPGQGLQFLFEYFSETQRNKGNFPGRFSGRQFSNSRSEMNVSTLELGDSALYLCASSFGTGVWDEQFFGPGTRLTVL.

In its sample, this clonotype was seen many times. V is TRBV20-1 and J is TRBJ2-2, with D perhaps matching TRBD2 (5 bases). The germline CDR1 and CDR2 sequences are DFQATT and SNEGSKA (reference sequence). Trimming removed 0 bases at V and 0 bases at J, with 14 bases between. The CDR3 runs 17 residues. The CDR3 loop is CSARDRGGLTNTGELFF. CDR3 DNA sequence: TGCAGTGCTAGAGATCGGGGTGGACTTACGAACACCGGGGAGCTGTTTTTT.

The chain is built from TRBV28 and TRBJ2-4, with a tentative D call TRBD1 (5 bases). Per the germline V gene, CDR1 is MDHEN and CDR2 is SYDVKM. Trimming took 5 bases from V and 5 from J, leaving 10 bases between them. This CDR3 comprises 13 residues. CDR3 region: CASSDGRENIQYF. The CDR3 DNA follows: TGTGCCAGCAGTGATGGCAGGGAAAACATTCAGTACTTC. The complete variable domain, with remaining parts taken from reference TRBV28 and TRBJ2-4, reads DVKVTQSSRYLVKRTGEKVFLECVQDMDHENMFWYRQDPGLGLRLIYFSYDVKMKEKGDIPEGYSVSREKKERFSLILESASTNQTSMYLCASSDGRENIQYFGAGTRLSVL.

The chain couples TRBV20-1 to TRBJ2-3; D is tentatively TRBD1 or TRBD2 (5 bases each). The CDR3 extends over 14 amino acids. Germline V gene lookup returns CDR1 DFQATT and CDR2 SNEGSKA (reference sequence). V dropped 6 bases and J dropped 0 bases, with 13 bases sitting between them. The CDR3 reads CSAVVGDSTDTQYF. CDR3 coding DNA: TGCAGTGCCGTTGTAGGGGACAGCACAGATACGCAGTATTTT.

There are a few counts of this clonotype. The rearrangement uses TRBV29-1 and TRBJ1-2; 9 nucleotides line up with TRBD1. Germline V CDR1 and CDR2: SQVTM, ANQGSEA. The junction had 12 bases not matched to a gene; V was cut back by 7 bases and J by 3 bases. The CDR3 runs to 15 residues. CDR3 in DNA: TGCAGCGCCAACTCCGGGACAGGGTTGGACTATGGCTACACCTTC. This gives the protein CSANSGTGLDYGYTF.

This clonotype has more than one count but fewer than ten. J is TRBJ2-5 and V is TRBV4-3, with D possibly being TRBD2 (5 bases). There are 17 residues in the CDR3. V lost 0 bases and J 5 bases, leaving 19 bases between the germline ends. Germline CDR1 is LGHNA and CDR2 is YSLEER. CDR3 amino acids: CASSQEGDTHYQETQYF. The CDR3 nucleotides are TGCGCCAGCAGCCAAGAGGGAGATACCCACTATCAGGAGACCCAGTACTTC.

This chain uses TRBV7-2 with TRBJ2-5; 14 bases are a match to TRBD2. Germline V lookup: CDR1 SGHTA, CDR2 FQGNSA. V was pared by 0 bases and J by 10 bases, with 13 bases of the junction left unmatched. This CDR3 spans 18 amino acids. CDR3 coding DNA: TGTGCCAGCAGCTTAGCCCCTTCTGGGACTAGCGGGAGAGGGGTCCAGTACTTC. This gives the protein CASSLAPSGTSGRGVQYF.

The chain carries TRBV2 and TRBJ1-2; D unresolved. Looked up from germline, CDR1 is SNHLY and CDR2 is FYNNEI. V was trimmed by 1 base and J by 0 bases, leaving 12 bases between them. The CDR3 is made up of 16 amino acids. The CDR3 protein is CASSEETVTPNYGYTF. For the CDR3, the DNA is TGTGCCAGCAGTGAAGAGACGGTAACCCCTAACTATGGCTACACCTTC.

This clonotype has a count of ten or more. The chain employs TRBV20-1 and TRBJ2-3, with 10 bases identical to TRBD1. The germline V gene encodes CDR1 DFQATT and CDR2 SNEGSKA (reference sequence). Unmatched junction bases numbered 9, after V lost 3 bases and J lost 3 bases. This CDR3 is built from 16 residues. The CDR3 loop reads CSARPPRDRGTDTQYF. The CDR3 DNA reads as TGCAGTGCTAGGCCCCCCCGGGACAGGGGAACAGATACGCAGTATTTT.

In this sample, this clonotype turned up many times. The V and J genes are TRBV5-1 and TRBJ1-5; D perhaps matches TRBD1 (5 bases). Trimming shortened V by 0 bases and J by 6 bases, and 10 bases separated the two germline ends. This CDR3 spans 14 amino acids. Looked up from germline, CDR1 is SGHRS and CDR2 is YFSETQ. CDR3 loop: CASSLGGNGQPQHF. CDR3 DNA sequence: TGCGCCAGCAGCTTGGGGGGGAACGGTCAGCCCCAGCATTTT. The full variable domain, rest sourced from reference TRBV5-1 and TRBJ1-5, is KAGVTQTPRYLIKTRGQQVTLSCSPISGHRSVSWYQQTPGQGLQFLFEYFSETQRNKGNFPGRFSGRQFSNSRSEMNVSTLELGDSALYLCASSLGGNGQPQHFGDGTRLSIL.

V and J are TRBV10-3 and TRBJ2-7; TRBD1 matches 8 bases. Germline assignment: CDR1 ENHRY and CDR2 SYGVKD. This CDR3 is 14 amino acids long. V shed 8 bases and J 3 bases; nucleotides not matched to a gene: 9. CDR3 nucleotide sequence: TGTGCCATCGGCGAGACAGGGGAAGGCTACGAGCAGTACTTC. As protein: CAIGETGEGYEQYF.

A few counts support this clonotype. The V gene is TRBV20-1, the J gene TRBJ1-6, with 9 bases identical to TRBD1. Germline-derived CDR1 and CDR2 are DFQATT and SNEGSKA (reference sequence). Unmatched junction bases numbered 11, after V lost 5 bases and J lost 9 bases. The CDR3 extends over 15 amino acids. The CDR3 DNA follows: TGCAGTGCTTACCCAACCGGGACAGGGAGTTCACCCCTCCACTTT. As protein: CSAYPTGTGSSPLHF.

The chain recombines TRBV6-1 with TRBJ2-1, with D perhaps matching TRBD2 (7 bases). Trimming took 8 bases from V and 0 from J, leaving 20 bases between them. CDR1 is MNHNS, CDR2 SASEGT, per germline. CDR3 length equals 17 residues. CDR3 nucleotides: TGTGCCAGCTCTCCCCGGGGGGCGGGGAGCTCCTACAATGAGCAGTTCTTC. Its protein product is CASSPRGAGSSYNEQFF.

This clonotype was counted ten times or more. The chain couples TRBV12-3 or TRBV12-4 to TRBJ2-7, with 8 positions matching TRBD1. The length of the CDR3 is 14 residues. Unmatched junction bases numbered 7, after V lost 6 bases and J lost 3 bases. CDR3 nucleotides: TGTGCCAGCAGGACCTCCGGGACAGGCTACGAGCAGTACTTC. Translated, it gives CASRTSGTGYEQYF.

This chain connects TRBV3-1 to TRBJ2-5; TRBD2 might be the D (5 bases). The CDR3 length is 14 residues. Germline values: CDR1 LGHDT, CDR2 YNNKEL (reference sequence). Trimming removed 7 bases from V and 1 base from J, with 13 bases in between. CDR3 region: CASTSLRGQETQYF. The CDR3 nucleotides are TGTGCCAGCACTTCCCTCCGGGGCCAAGAGACCCAGTACTTC.

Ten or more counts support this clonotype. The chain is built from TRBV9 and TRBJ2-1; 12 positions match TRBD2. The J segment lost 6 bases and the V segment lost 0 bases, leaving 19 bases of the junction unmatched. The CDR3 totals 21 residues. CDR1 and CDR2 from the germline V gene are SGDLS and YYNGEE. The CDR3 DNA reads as TGTGCCAGCAGCGTAGGCAGTTTTGGACTAGCGGGGAGAGGGGATGCCAATGAGCAGTTCTTC. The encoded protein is CASSVGSFGLAGRGDANEQFF.

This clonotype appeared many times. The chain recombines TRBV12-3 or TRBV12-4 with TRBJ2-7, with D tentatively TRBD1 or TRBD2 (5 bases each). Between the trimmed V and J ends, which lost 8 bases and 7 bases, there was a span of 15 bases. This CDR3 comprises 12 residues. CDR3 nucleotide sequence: TGTGCCAGCGGCAGGGACCCCGTAGAGCAGTACTTC. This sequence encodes CASGRDPVEQYF.

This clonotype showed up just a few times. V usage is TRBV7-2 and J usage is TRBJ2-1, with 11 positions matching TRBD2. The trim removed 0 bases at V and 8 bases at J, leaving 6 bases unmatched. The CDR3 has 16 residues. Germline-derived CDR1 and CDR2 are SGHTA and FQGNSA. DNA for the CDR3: TGTGCCAGCAGCTTAGCCTCGACTAGCGGGGTCTATGAGCAGTTCTTC. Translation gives CASSLASTSGVYEQFF.

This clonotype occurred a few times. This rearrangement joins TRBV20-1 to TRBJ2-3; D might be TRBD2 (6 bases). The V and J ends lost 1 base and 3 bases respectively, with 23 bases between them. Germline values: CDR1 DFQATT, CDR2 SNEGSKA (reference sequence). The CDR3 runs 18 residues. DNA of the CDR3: TGCAGTGCTAGAGCGCCGGGACTTCGTGGTCTCGGGACAGATACGCAGTATTTT. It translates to CSARAPGLRGLGTDTQYF.

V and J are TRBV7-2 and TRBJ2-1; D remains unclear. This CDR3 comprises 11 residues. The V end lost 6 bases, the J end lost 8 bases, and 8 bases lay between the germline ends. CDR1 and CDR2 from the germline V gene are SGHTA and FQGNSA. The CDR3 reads CASSQRDEQFF. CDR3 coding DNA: TGTGCCAGCAGTCAAAGAGATGAGCAGTTCTTC. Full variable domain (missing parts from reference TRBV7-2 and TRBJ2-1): GAGVSQSPSNKVTEKGKDVELRCDPISGHTALYWYRQSLGQGLEFLIYFQGNSAPDKSGLPSDRFSAERTGGSVSTLTIQRTQQEDSAVYLCASSQRDEQFFGPGTRLTVL.

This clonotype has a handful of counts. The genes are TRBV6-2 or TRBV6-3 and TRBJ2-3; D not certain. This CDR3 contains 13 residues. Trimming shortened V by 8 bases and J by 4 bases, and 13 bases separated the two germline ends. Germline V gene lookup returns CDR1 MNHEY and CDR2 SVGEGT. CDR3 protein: CASGTWASDTQYF. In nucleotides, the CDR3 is TGTGCCAGCGGTACTTGGGCTTCAGATACGCAGTATTTT.

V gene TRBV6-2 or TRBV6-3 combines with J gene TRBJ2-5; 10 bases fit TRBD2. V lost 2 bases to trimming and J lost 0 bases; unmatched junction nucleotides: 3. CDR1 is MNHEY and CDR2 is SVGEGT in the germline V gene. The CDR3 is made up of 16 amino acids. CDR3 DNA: TGTGCCAGCAGTTACCATGGACTAGCGGACCAAGAGACCCAGTACTTC. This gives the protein CASSYHGLADQETQYF.

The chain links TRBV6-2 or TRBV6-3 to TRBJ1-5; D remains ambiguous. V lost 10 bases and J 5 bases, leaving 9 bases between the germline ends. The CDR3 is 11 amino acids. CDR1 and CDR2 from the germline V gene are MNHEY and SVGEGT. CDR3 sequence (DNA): TGTGCCATCGGGCGGGATCAGCCCCAGCATTTT. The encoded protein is CAIGRDQPQHF.